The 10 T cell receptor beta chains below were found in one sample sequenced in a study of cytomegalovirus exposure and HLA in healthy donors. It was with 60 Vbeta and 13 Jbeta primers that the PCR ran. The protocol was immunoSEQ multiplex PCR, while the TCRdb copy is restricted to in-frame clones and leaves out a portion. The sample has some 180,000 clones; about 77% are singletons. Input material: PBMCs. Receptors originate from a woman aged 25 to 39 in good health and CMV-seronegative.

As DNA, the CDR3 is TGTGCCAGCAGCGGGGGGGAGAGTGTGGAGACCCAGTACTTC. Its translation: CASSGGESVETQYF. The chain uses TRBV9 and TRBJ2-5, with D perhaps TRBD2 (6 bases). The CDR3 totals 14 residues. Trimming pared 3 bases from V and 5 bases from J, leaving 14 bases between. Germline CDR1 reads SGDLS; CDR2 reads YYNGEE.

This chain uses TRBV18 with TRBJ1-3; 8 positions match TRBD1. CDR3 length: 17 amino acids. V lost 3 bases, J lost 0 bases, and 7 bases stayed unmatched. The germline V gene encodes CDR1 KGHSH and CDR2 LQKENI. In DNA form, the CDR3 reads TGTGCCAGCTCACCTTCCACAGGGGGTTACTCTGGAAACACCATATATTTT. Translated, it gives CASSPSTGGYSGNTIYF.

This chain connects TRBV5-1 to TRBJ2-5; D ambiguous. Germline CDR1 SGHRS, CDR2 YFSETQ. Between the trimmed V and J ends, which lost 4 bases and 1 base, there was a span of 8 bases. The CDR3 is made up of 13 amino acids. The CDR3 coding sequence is TGCGCCAGCAGCGGGTCGGGCCAAGAGACCCAGTACTTC. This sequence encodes CASSGSGQETQYF.

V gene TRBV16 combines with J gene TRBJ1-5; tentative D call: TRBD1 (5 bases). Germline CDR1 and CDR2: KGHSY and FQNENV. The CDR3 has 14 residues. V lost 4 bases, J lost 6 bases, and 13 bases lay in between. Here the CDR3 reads CASSLQVGGQPQHF. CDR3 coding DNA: TGTGCCAGCAGCCTCCAGGTGGGGGGTCAGCCCCAGCATTTT.

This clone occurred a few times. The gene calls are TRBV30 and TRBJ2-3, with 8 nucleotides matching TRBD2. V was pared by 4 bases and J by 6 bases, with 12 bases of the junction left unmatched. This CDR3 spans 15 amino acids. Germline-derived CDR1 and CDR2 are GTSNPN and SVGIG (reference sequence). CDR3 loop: CAWKLLAGTRDTQYF. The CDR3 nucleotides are TGTGCCTGGAAGCTATTAGCGGGGACCCGGGATACGCAGTATTTT.

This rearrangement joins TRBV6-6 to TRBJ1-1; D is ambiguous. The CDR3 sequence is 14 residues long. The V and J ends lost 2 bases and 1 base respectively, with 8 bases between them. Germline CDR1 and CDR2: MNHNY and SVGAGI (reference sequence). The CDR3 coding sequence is TGTGCCAGCAGTTACCCCACTCCGAACACTGAAGCTTTCTTT. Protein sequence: CASSYPTPNTEAFF.

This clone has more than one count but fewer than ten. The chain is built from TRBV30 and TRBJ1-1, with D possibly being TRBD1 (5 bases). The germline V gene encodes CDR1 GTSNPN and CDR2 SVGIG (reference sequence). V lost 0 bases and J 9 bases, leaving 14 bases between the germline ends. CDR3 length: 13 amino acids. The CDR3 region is CAWSVRGPPKAFF. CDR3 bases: TGTGCCTGGAGTGTAAGGGGCCCGCCAAAAGCTTTCTTT.

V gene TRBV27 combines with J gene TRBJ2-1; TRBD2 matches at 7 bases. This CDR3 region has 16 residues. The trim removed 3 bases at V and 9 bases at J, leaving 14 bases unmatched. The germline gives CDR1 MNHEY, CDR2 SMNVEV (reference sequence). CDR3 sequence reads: CASSLTPREWVFEQFF. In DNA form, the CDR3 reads TGTGCCAGCAGTTTGACTCCGCGGGAGTGGGTCTTTGAGCAGTTCTTC.

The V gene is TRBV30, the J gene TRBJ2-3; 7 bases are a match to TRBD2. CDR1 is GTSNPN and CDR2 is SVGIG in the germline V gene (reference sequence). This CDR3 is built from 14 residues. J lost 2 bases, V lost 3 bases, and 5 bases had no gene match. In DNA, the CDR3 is TGTGCCTGGAGCCCCGGGACTAACACAGATACGCAGTATTTT. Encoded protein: CAWSPGTNTDTQYF.

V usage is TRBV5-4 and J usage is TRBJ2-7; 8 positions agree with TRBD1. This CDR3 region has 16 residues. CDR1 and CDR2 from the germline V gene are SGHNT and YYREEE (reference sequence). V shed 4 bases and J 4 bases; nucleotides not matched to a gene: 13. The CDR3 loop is CASSPRQGLGSYEQYF. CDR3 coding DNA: TGTGCCAGCAGCCCCAGACAGGGGTTGGGATCATACGAGCAGTACTTC.